This passage covers 17 T cell receptor beta chains from one sample sequenced in a study of OX40 agonist ivuxolimab in advanced cancers. Using immunoSEQ multiplex PCR, the repertoire was profiled, and TCRdb retains in-frame clones only, with some absent. The profile shows approximately 70,000 clones, roughly four fifths of them singletons. Sequenced material: CD4+ or CD8+ T cells sorted from blood, taken in a trial of the OX40 agonist ivuxolimab. All receptors derive from an adult with an advanced solid tumor such as melanoma, head and neck, liver or kidney cancer.

This sequence joins TRBV27 and TRBJ1-6, with D tentatively TRBD1 (6 bases). The CDR3 extends over 15 amino acids. The germline gives CDR1 MNHEY, CDR2 SMNVEV (reference sequence). V was pared by 2 bases and J by 7 bases, with 12 bases between. CDR3 bases: TGTGCCAGCAGTTTAACGGCTGGGGGCAATTCACCCCTCCACTTT. Translation: CASSLTAGGNSPLHF.

The chain combines TRBV4-3 with TRBJ2-7, with 10 bases lining up with TRBD2. The V segment lost 5 bases and the J segment 2 bases; nucleotides outside the gene matches: 6. The CDR3 is made up of 15 amino acids. The germline CDR1 and CDR2 sequences are LGHNA and YSLEER. The CDR3 protein is CASSTQLAGPYEQYF. Here the CDR3 DNA reads TGCGCCAGCAGCACCCAACTAGCGGGACCCTACGAGCAGTACTTC.

The chain uses TRBV6-5 and TRBJ1-2; 10 bases match TRBD1. The V gene's germline CDR1 is MNHEY and CDR2 SVGAGI. Trimming at V came to 6 bases and at J to 3 bases, leaving 4 bases not matched to a gene. The CDR3 consists of 14 residues. CDR3 sequence: CASRYGTGDYGYTF. CDR3 DNA: TGTGCCAGCAGATATGGGACAGGGGACTATGGCTACACCTTC.

The genes are TRBV28 and TRBJ2-1, with 8 bases matching TRBD2. Trimming removed 4 bases from V and 1 base from J; junction bases left unmatched: 6. The germline gives CDR1 MDHEN, CDR2 SYDVKM. The CDR3 is 16 residues long. The CDR3 DNA sequence: TGTGCCAGCAGTTCTAGAAGCGGGAGTTCCTACAATGAGCAGTTCTTC. It encodes CASSSRSGSSYNEQFF. The whole variable domain, remainder taken from reference TRBV28 and TRBJ2-1, is DVKVTQSSRYLVKRTGEKVFLECVQDMDHENMFWYRQDPGLGLRLIYFSYDVKMKEKGDIPEGYSVSREKKERFSLILESASTNQTSMYLCASSSRSGSSYNEQFFGPGTRLTVL.

V is TRBV27 and J is TRBJ2-6; either TRBD1 or TRBD2 may supply D (6 bases each). Germline lookup yields CDR1 MNHEY and CDR2 SMNVEV (reference sequence). Trimming removed 5 bases from V and 2 bases from J, with 13 bases in between. This CDR3 region has 16 residues. The CDR3 DNA sequence: TGTGCCAGCAGTCGTAGGGGGGCAACTGGGGCCAACGTCCTGACTTTC. Translation: CASSRRGATGANVLTF.

The genes are TRBV5-8 and TRBJ2-5; the D is unclear. CDR3 size: 13 residues. CDR1 is SGHTS, CDR2 YDEGEE, per germline. Trimming stripped 5 bases from V and 2 bases from J, with 10 bases between. The CDR3 protein is CASSPTGQETQYF. DNA of the CDR3: TGTGCCAGCAGTCCCACCGGGCAAGAGACCCAGTACTTC. Full variable domain (outside the CDR3, taken from reference TRBV5-8 and TRBJ2-5): EAGVTQSPTHLIKTRGQQATLRCSPISGHTSVYWYQQALGLGLQFLLWYDEGEERNRGNFPPRFSGRQFPNYSSELNVNALELEDSALYLCASSPTGQETQYFGPGTRLLVL.

This clone was seen a single time. The rearrangement links TRBV7-2 to TRBJ1-4; tentative D call: TRBD1 (5 bases). The germline V and J ends were trimmed by 5 bases and 8 bases, with 15 bases remaining between them. This CDR3 contains 14 residues. CDR1 is SGHTA, CDR2 FQGNSA, per germline. The chain's CDR3 is CASSLDSRSEKLFF. The CDR3 DNA reads TGTGCCAGCAGCCTTGACAGTCGCAGCGAAAAACTGTTTTTT. The full variable domain, its missing parts supplied by reference TRBV7-2 and TRBJ1-4, is GAGVSQSPSNKVTEKGKDVELRCDPISGHTALYWYRQSLGQGLEFLIYFQGNSAPDKSGLPSDRFSAERTGGSVSTLTIQRTQQEDSAVYLCASSLDSRSEKLFFGSGTQLSVL.

This clone has a single count. The chain recombines TRBV27 with TRBJ1-2; TRBD1 aligns across 7 bases. In germline, CDR1 is MNHEY, CDR2 SMNVEV (reference sequence). The CDR3 loop spans 14 amino acids. Unmatched junction bases numbered 8, after V lost 7 bases and J lost 3 bases. CDR3 amino acids: CASKRQGRDYGYTF. The CDR3, as DNA: TGTGCCAGCAAACGACAGGGACGTGACTATGGCTACACCTTC.

This chain links TRBV11-3 with TRBJ1-1; D is uncertain. Trimming took 4 bases from V and 1 from J, leaving 7 bases between them. Germline V CDR1 and CDR2: SGHNT, YENEEA. CDR3 length: 13 residues. CDR3 sequence reads: CASSYYKNTEAFF. The CDR3 DNA follows: TGTGCCAGCAGCTACTACAAGAACACTGAAGCTTTCTTT.

V and J are TRBV5-1 and TRBJ1-1; 7 bases agree with TRBD1. CDR1 is SGHRS and CDR2 is YFSETQ in the germline V gene. The CDR3 length is 15 residues. The junction had 6 bases not matched to a gene; V was cut back by 3 bases and J by 1 base. CDR3 sequence: CASSSLDRSNTEAFF. The CDR3 nucleotides read TGCGCCAGCAGCTCCTTGGACAGGTCGAACACTGAAGCTTTCTTT.

As regards this clone: Other DNA sequences in the same sample also yield this CDR3. The V call is TRBV2, the J call TRBJ2-7, with D hard to call. Germline V gene data show CDR1 as SNHLY and CDR2 as FYNNEI. V shed 5 bases and J shed 7 bases, with 15 bases lying between them. The CDR3 runs 13 residues. The CDR3 sequence: CASSFESSIEQYV. In nucleotides, the CDR3 is TGTGCCAGCAGTTTTGAGTCCTCCATTGAGCAGTACGTC.

This clone showed up just once. The chain recombines TRBV7-2 with TRBJ2-7; 9 nucleotides align to TRBD1. CDR1 is SGHTA, CDR2 FQGNSA, per germline. This CDR3 has 15 amino acids. V shed 2 bases and J 9 bases; nucleotides not matched to a gene: 11. Here the CDR3 DNA reads TGTGCCAGCAGCTTATCACCGGGACAGGGAGTCGGGCAGTACTTC. It translates to CASSLSPGQGVGQYF.

This chain links TRBV18 with TRBJ2-1; 7 positions agree with TRBD2. J lost 5 bases, V lost 0 bases, and 4 bases had no gene match. The CDR3 covers 15 residues. Germline V gene data show CDR1 as KGHSH and CDR2 as LQKENI. In DNA form, the CDR3 reads TGTGCCAGCTCACCACCTTCGCTAGCGGACAATGAGCAGTTCTTC. It encodes CASSPPSLADNEQFF.

This chain links TRBV29-1 with TRBJ1-4, with TRBD1 as a possible D gene (5 bases). This CDR3 comprises 11 residues. V was shortened by 0 bases and J by 14 bases, with 10 bases between the two germline ends. Germline V gives CDR1 SQVTM, CDR2 ANQGSEA. The CDR3 DNA follows: TGCAGCGTTGAAGAGTCAGGGTCGCTGTTTTTT. Protein sequence: CSVEESGSLFF.

This chain connects TRBV19 to TRBJ1-4, with TRBD1 identical over 12 bases. The CDR3 is made up of 18 amino acids. After removal of 5 bases from V and 5 bases from J, the junction contained 12 bases not matched to a gene. Per the germline V gene, CDR1 is LNHDA and CDR2 is SQIVND (reference sequence). CDR3 in amino acids: CASSVGTGGGSENEKLFF. In nucleotides, the CDR3 is TGTGCCAGTAGTGTCGGGACAGGGGGCGGATCAGAAAATGAAAAACTGTTTTTT.

This clone occurred once. This chain uses TRBV11-2 with TRBJ2-3; D not certain. The germline V gene encodes CDR1 SGHAT and CDR2 FQNNGV. The CDR3 loop spans 13 amino acids. Between the trimmed V and J ends, which lost 1 base and 4 bases, there was a span of 6 bases. CDR3 in amino acids: CASSLGLPDTQYF. The CDR3 coding sequence is TGTGCCAGCAGCTTAGGTTTGCCAGATACGCAGTATTTT.

In its sample, this clone ranks as medium-sized. CDR3 region: CASSDLKSPQHF. DNA of the CDR3: TGTGCCAGCAGTGATTTGAAATCGCCCCAGCATTTT. The chain is built from TRBV2 and TRBJ1-5; no clear D gene. Looked up from germline, CDR1 is SNHLY and CDR2 is FYNNEI. The ends were cut back, 3 bases at V and 9 bases at J, with 9 bases in the middle. The CDR3 consists of 12 residues.